The clone carrying this TCR beta chain turned up a few times. Its antigen is unidentified. The CDR3 has 15 residues. Germline-derived CDR1 and CDR2 are LGHNA and YSLEER. V was cut by 1 base and J by 7 bases, with 17 bases left in between. Vbeta (60) and Jbeta (13) primers were used in the PCR. Methods used by the authors: About 88 million unique TCR beta chains, approximately 11 million of them shared, were counted by a later analysis. Repertoires were generated with immunoSEQ multiplex PCR, while TCRdb's copy carries only in-frame clones and drops some. The V and J calls and clone size were taken over from that table, and D and trimming were inferred from the DNA. The sample records 160,000 or so clones, roughly 80% being singletons. The sample comes from a study of cytomegalovirus exposure and HLA in healthy donors. Study-level points and caveats: Several of the most significant clusters appeared linked to common viral pathogens, based on a later analysis. Available immune exposure information was restricted to CMV serostatus only.

The chain combines TRBV4-3 with TRBJ2-7; tentative D call: TRBD1 (6 bases). This TCR was sampled from a man between 60 and 75 years old in good health and CMV-seronegative. Sequencing used PBMCs. The CDR3 protein is CASSQVRTGLWEQYF. CDR3 sequence (DNA): TGCGCCAGCAGCCAAGTCAGAACAGGGTTGTGGGAGCAGTACTTC.